This T cell receptor (beta chain) was profiled in a study of cytomegalovirus exposure and HLA in healthy donors (dated by TCRdb to between 2016 and 2019). Notes on the research overall: According to an earlier analysis of a few hundred of the donors, about 190 million T cells yielded 95 million to 140 million unique TCR beta sequences and approximately 300 Gb of sequence data. A later genetic analysis took genome-wide SNP genotypes for about 55% of the 666 donors and used that subset as a discovery cohort. Four or five DR-DQ haplotypes were handled as single units for association and clustering, since linkage in the cohort was strong. Donor age, sex, ethnicity and CMV serostatus were compiled alongside the repertoire data. The aim of the study was to test whether cataloging public T cell receptors could identify signatures of past pathogen exposure. Among some 410 genotyped donors of the cohort, an average of approximately 240,000 unique TCR beta nucleotide sequences was sequenced per donor, of which approximately 18% were non-productive. The genetic ancestry cluster associated with self-reported Caucasian donors included over 80% of the 300 to 400 genotyped donors. HLA typing included class I and class II loci at four-digit resolution. Typing coverage varied by locus: roughly 620-640 donors for A, B, C, DRB1 and DQB1; approximately 560 for DQA1; 606 for DPA1; approximately 450 for DPB1. Every repertoire in the discovery cohort had been generated on one and the same sequencing platform. Approximately 330 gigabases of sequencing data and around 80 million unique TCR sequences made up an early release that covered some 640 HLA-typed donors. In a later analysis, previously published TCR beta repertoires from more than 500 donors were re-analyzed and high-resolution HLA genotyping was added so that TCR occurrence patterns could be studied. Besides the first cohort of roughly 640 subjects, a separate validation cohort made up of over 95 different subjects was used. An earlier analysis of several hundred of the donors applied high-throughput TCR beta sequencing to assess whether each TCR beta V gene segment acted as functional or pseudogenic. The study combined high-throughput TCR immunosequencing, statistical association of individual TCRs with disease status, and machine learning to predict cytomegalovirus infection status. The study profiled the T cell repertoires of about 640 subjects by immunosequencing and related them to cytomegalovirus serostatus. In the later analysis, no new phenotypic data were used to find candidate immune exposures; instead, reliance was placed on TCR beta sequences and their occurrence across donors.

Remarks on this clone: Its antigen specificity is not known. No qualities accompany the bases; no much larger clone lies one base away.

Broad study findings and their caveats: Most TCR sequences were observed very rarely across donors, whereas some public TCRs were present in many individuals. Because counts were too low, roughly 17 rarely observed V segments, including chromosome 9 orphons, were left out of the earlier analysis of some 600 of the donors. In a later analysis, HLA-associated TCR beta chains were found to be more clonally expanded and to have lower generation probabilities than equally common non-associated chains. This cohort had only TCR beta chains sequenced, and the lack of alpha or paired-chain data limited which features could be detected. Correlated functional status among segregating V segments might reflect linkage disequilibrium, but an unknown experimental factor could not be ruled out. In vitro tests confirmed that a few of the cytomegalovirus-associated TCR beta chains recognize cytomegalovirus antigens. Cytomegalovirus status was reported to be diagnosed by the classifier with high specificity and sensitivity in both the original and validation cohorts. Several of the top co-occurrence clusters appeared to be linked to parvovirus B19, influenza, CMV and Epstein-Barr virus, according to a later analysis. The study gave a list of about 150 TCR beta chains associated with cytomegalovirus. A cluster of highly shared sequence variants was judged likely to represent a technical artifact of the sequencing pipeline. The authors suggested that the approach could potentially be extended to other disease states and immunological phenotypes. According to a later analysis, TCR association rates differed among HLA loci, with DRB1 alleles showing the most associated TCRs and HLA-C alleles showing the fewest. A further reported finding was that TCR beta sequences accurately predicted the HLA-A and HLA-B alleles for most subjects in the first cohort. According to a later genetic analysis, donors in an Asian-associated ancestry cluster had fewer N-insertions in productive TCRs than the roughly 670-donor mean. Most CMV-associated TCR beta chains appeared to be HLA-restricted in a later analysis, and the HLA associations seemed to be driven largely by CMV exposure. When HLA alleles, especially DR and DQ, strongly co-occurred, attributing TCR associations to individual alleles was difficult. Because some donors lacked HLA typing at each locus, the association tests relied only on the typed subset. A later analysis associated 16,951 TCR beta sequences with specific HLA alleles at a false discovery rate of 0.05. Presence/absence analyses assumed roughly uniform sequencing depth across donors, an assumption that may not hold. An association between a missense DCLRE1C variant and V-gene and J-gene trimming of TCR beta chains was found in a later genetic analysis and replicated in an independent cohort. Broadly in line with IMGT annotations, most TCR beta V segments showed up in productive rearrangements about 87% or about 30% of the time in an earlier analysis of about 500 of the donors. The only immune exposure information available for the cohort was CMV serostatus.

Preparation of the library involved the immunoSEQ multiplex PCR assay. A mixture of 60 forward primers for TCR Vbeta segments and 13 reverse primers for TCR Jbeta segments was used in the multiplex PCR. The CDR3 region of rearranged TCR beta genes was amplified from genomic DNA with a multiplex PCR assay. The amplified TCR beta libraries were sequenced on the Illumina HiSeq System as 87-base-pair reads. In the source study's methods: A later analysis tallied around 80 million unique TCR beta chains across the 666 repertoires, and 10 million to 11 million of those chains were shared by two or more donors. To remove PCR and sequencing errors, raw reads were error-corrected and collapsed into unique sequences using a nearest-neighbor algorithm that merged closely related sequences. Alignment of CDR3 sequences to IMGT reference sequences was used to assign V, D and J gene segments. For a sequence to be retained, a match of at least six nucleotides was required to both a V gene segment and a J gene segment. Rearrangements were classified as productive when the CDR3 lacked stop codons and remained in frame with V and J, and all other rearrangements were classified as non-productive. Following IMGT convention, CDR3 was defined as the stretch from the second conserved V-encoded cysteine to the conserved J-encoded phenylalanine. The earlier analysis of about 560 of the donors excluded any sequence lacking an unambiguous match to a single V gene segment. An earlier analysis of approximately 590 of the donors classified V segments as functional when productive rearrangements were above 56.7% and as segregating when the standard deviation between donors was above 5%. To diagnose cytomegalovirus status from the catalog of TCR beta chain sequences, a statistical classification framework was built. In a later analysis, V and J genes were assigned by comparing TCR nucleotide sequences against IMGT/GENE-DB human TR gene sequences. In a later analysis, CDR3 sequences and most-parsimonious VDJ recombination scenarios were assigned using the TCRdist pipeline. In a later analysis, every TCR beta chain was defined by the combination of its CDR3 amino acid sequence and its V-gene family, and reads without a unique V-gene family were dropped. To address suspected cross-contamination and a sequencing artifact, a later analysis removed some 620 highly shared, low-generation-probability nucleotide sequences. A later analysis calculated a clonal expansion index for each public chain from normalized within-repertoire ranks of inferred template counts. In a later analysis, generation probabilities were computed with a VDJ recombination model fitted to out-of-frame rearrangements, and the resulting probabilities were checked against IGoR. A later analysis scored TCR-TCR, TCR-HLA and TCR-CMV co-occurrence with hypergeometric tests, applying a repertoire-size bias correction to TCR pairs. To estimate false discovery rates, a later analysis permuted the HLA or CMV assignments 20 times. A later analysis grouped co-occurring TCRs with DBSCAN, adding TCRdist sequence similarity when clustering within HLA-allele-positive subsets. Repertoires with fewer than 30,000 or more than 120,000 public chains were left out of co-occurrence clustering, as were a handful of repertoires with anomalous nucleotide sharing. This immuneACCESS table, as held by TCRdb, lists in-frame sequences with V and J called but not all clones. Of the missing ones, under half trace to an unresolved V gene in checked studies; the others have no known cause. Clone size and the V and J calls come from that table; the DNA yielded D and trimming. For this sample there are about 80,000 clones; about 80% appear just once. Jointly, the top ten make up approximately 23% of the sample.

The cohort consisted of 600 or so healthy bone marrow donors. At the time of sampling, all cohort members were nominally healthy, though unrecorded immune exposures were likely present. The donor was CMV seropositive and was included in the group of 250 to 350 seropositive cohort members. Every donor gave a peripheral blood sample, and the peripheral blood mononuclear cells from that sample were used for TCR beta sequencing. The Qiagen DNeasy Blood Extraction Kit was used to extract genomic DNA from the blood cell samples. This TCR was recovered from a woman between 45 and 60 years old in good health and CMV-seropositive. Material: PBMCs.

The nucleotide sequence is TGTGCCAGCAGCTTATCTAACCAGCCCCAGCATTTT. This gives the protein CASSLSNQPQHF. The chain is assembled from TRBV7-9 and TRBJ1-5; the D gene assignment is ambiguous. For CDR1 and CDR2, the germline V gene (reference sequence) lists SEHNR and FQNEAQ. V loses 2 bases of germline sequence and J loses 7 bases, and the interval between the two ends is 6 bases. The CDR3 holds 12 amino acids from the cysteine to the phenylalanine. Just the 36-base CDR3 DNA is kept, in frame starting at base 1.